This TCR beta chain derives from a study of blood T cell repertoires in COVID-19. Clones were read by immunoSEQ multiplex PCR, and TCRdb kept only the in-frame ones, dropping some. The data hold tens of thousands of clones, with about 86% observed a single time. This TCR came from an elderly woman in a cohort sampled during active or convalescent COVID-19. Sequenced material: peripheral blood.

The CDR3 sequence: CASSKTESSTDTQYF. The CDR3 DNA reads as TGTGCCAGCAGTAAGACAGAGAGTAGCACAGATACGCAGTATTTT. The gene calls are TRBV7-9 and TRBJ2-3, with D perhaps matching TRBD1 (5 bases). Trimming cost V 6 bases and J 0 bases, with 13 bases left between them. Germline V lookup: CDR1 SEHNR, CDR2 FQNEAQ (reference sequence). The CDR3 extends over 15 amino acids.